This TCR beta chain stems from a study of vaccination and CD4 T cells after COVID-19. Study at large: For control cultures, the treatment was a CEFX pool, an HIV-1 Nef pool, or no peptide.

Broader study findings: Relatively small numbers of convalescent patients were studied, with no early post-infection timepoints included.

Time point reported: late sampling 161 to 241 days after vaccination in a few convalescent patients. Documented treatment: roughly 11-day PBMC culture with coronavirus spike peptide pools or control peptides (ViraFEST assay). T cells were expanded with peptide pools, and expanded clonotypes were identified by TCR sequencing. Positive PCR dates ranged from March to December 2020; these dates predated US Alpha, Beta and Delta variants. As concerns this clonotype: The antigen is undetermined.

An Oncomine TCR Beta short-read assay was used to sequence the DNA from cultured CD4+ T cells. TCRdb ran MiXCR on the PCR reads and lists one entry per CDR3 protein. This table has around 18,000 distinct CDR3 sequences, around 40% appearing once. The sequences come from CD4+ T cells from blood, cultured in vitro, collected about 7 months after SARS-CoV-2 vaccination. This clonotype originated in a human donor who had recovered from COVID-19.

This chain's CDR3 is CASSRGGRPGDTEAFF. The CDR3 nucleotides are TGTGCCAGCAGCCGGGGCGGCAGGCCGGGGGACACTGAAGCTTTCTTT. The chain is built from TRBV7-6 and TRBJ1-1; a weak D match, TRBD1 (5 bases). Germline V CDR1 and CDR2: SGHVS, FNYEAQ. V lost 5 bases to trimming and J lost 3 bases, with 19 bases between them. The CDR3 is 16 residues long.